This record looks at one TCR beta chain sequence and its context. The sample is drawn from a study of blood T cell repertoires in COVID-19. About the research overall: Sources were T cells, B-cell-depleted T cells, or PBMCs; the material itself was cDNA or gDNA.

With 5 bases clipped from V and 1 base from J, the junction kept 6 bases outside the gene matches. Germline loops: CDR1 SGHTA, CDR2 FQGTGA. This CDR3 comprises 16 residues. In the authors' methods: Nucleated cell number was recorded as an estimate derived from reference gene primer amplification. The table came from immunoSEQ multiplex PCR; TCRdb's copy has only in-frame clones and leaves some out. For V, J and clone size, that table is used; D and trimming come from the DNA. The profile shows roughly 250,000 clones, 80% to 85% of them singletons. This TCR was recovered from a woman aged 60 to 75 with active or convalescent COVID-19. The specimen was peripheral blood. The rearrangement joins TRBV7-3 to TRBJ2-5, with TRBD2 matching 11 bases. The CDR3: CASSKLAGAPQETQYF. CDR3 bases: TGTGCCAGCAGCAAACTAGCGGGGGCCCCCCAAGAGACCCAGTACTTC.